A selection of T cell receptor beta chains follows, all from one sample in a study of T cell changes during pregnancy in multiple sclerosis. The repertoire was sequenced with immunoSEQ multiplex PCR; TCRdb's copy has only in-frame clones and lacks some. The table shows tens of thousands of clones, with around 90% occurring only once. Sequenced here: peripheral blood, sampled in the third trimester of pregnancy. The receptors come from a female donor with multiple sclerosis, enrolled in a pregnancy study. CDR3s include the opening cysteine and the closing phenylalanine or tryptophan. Fields, in order: D gene, J gene, V gene, clone size, CDR3 DNA, CDR3 protein. D genes are given only for firm matches. Some rows have no size entry. The others give once, few or many, or a class for an expanded clone.

d_gene: .
j_gene: TRBJ1-5
v_gene: TRBV19
abundance: .
CDR3nt: TGTGCCAGTAGTATCCGGGGGGGCAATCAGCCCCAGCATTTT
CDR3aa: CASSIRGGNQPQHF

d_gene: TRBD1
j_gene: TRBJ2-3
v_gene: TRBV4-2
abundance: .
CDR3nt: TGTGCCAGCAGCCCGGGACAGGGAGACACAGATACGCAGTATTTT
CDR3aa: CASSPGQGDTDTQYF

d_gene: TRBD1
j_gene: TRBJ1-2
v_gene: TRBV20-1
abundance: .
CDR3nt: TGCAGTGCTAGACGACAGGGCAGCTACACCTTC
CDR3aa: CSARRQGSYTF

d_gene: TRBD2
j_gene: TRBJ2-5
v_gene: TRBV19
abundance: .
CDR3nt: TGTGCCAGTAGAATTAGCGGGAGGGCCTTGTCAGAGACCCAGTACTTC
CDR3aa: CASRISGRALSETQYF

d_gene: TRBD1
j_gene: TRBJ1-4
v_gene: TRBV28
abundance: .
CDR3nt: TGTGCCAGCAGCATGGACAGGGCCCATGAAAAACTGTTTTTT
CDR3aa: CASSMDRAHEKLFF

d_gene: .
j_gene: TRBJ2-2
v_gene: TRBV6-4
abundance: .
CDR3nt: TGTGCCAGCAGTGACCAGGGCACCGGGGAGCTGTTTTTT
CDR3aa: CASSDQGTGELFF

d_gene: .
j_gene: TRBJ2-5
v_gene: TRBV19
abundance: .
CDR3nt: TGTGCCAGCCTCGGGGAGAAGCGGGAGACCCAGTACTTC
CDR3aa: CASLGEKRETQYF

d_gene: .
j_gene: TRBJ2-1
v_gene: TRBV30
abundance: .
CDR3nt: TGTGCCTGGAGTGTAGACTTTTCCCAGCAGTTCTTC
CDR3aa: CAWSVDFSQQFF

d_gene: TRBD1
j_gene: TRBJ1-4
v_gene: TRBV28
abundance: once
CDR3nt: TGTGCCAGCAGAACCCCGACAGGGGCGTTGGAAAAACTGTTTTTT
CDR3aa: CASRTPTGALEKLFF

d_gene: .
j_gene: TRBJ1-1
v_gene: TRBV9
abundance: .
CDR3nt: TGTGCCAGCAGCGTAGGGCGGATCATGAACACTGAAGCTTTCTTT
CDR3aa: CASSVGRIMNTEAFF

d_gene: .
j_gene: TRBJ2-7
v_gene: TRBV4-1
abundance: .
CDR3nt: TGCGCCAGCAGCCAGGGGAGGGGGAGCGAGCAGTACTTC
CDR3aa: CASSQGRGSEQYF

d_gene: TRBD1
j_gene: TRBJ2-5
v_gene: TRBV28
abundance: .
CDR3nt: TGTGCCAGCTCACCAGGGACAGGACAAGAGACCCAGTACTTC
CDR3aa: CASSPGTGQETQYF

d_gene: TRBD2
j_gene: TRBJ2-7
v_gene: TRBV9
abundance: .
CDR3nt: TGTGCCAGCAGCGTAGGGGGTAGCGGGAGTCCCGAGCAGTACTTC
CDR3aa: CASSVGGSGSPEQYF

d_gene: .
j_gene: TRBJ1-3
v_gene: TRBV2
abundance: .
CDR3nt: TGTGCCAGCACTGAAACAGCCGGAAACACCATATATTTT
CDR3aa: CASTETAGNTIYF

d_gene: TRBD2
j_gene: TRBJ2-1
v_gene: TRBV27
abundance: .
CDR3nt: TGTGCCAGCAGTTTTGGAGTAGCGGGGGTCAATGAGCAGTTCTTC
CDR3aa: CASSFGVAGVNEQFF

d_gene: TRBD2
j_gene: TRBJ2-7
v_gene: TRBV28
abundance: .
CDR3nt: TGTGCCAGCAGTGGGACTAGCGGGGGTCTCTACGAGCAGTACTTC
CDR3aa: CASSGTSGGLYEQYF

d_gene: TRBD2
j_gene: TRBJ2-1
v_gene: TRBV29-1
abundance: .
CDR3nt: TGCAGCGTTGAATGGGCGGGAGGGCCAGGTGAGCAGTTCTTC
CDR3aa: CSVEWAGGPGEQFF

d_gene: TRBD2
j_gene: TRBJ2-1
v_gene: TRBV2
abundance: .
CDR3nt: TGTGCCAGCAGGACGTCCACTAGCGGGAGGGGAAGCTCCTACAATGAGCAGTTCTTC
CDR3aa: CASRTSTSGRGSSYNEQFF

d_gene: TRBD2
j_gene: TRBJ2-2
v_gene: TRBV2
abundance: .
CDR3nt: TGTGCCAGCTCAGCTAGCGGGTTCCGCACCGGGGAGCTGTTTTTT
CDR3aa: CASSASGFRTGELFF

d_gene: .
j_gene: TRBJ2-3
v_gene: TRBV5-1
abundance: .
CDR3nt: TGCGCCAGCAGCTTGATAGTCGGGATTAGCACAGATACGCAGTATTTT
CDR3aa: CASSLIVGISTDTQYF